This TCR beta chain was sequenced for a study of shared clonotypes between healthy human individuals. Study conclusions and caveats: An expected dependence of interdonor clonotype sharing on sequencing depth was noted. Naive subsets usually exceeded memory subsets in estimated richness.

Positive CCR7 selection of CD45RO-negative cells yielded the naive CD8 cells, and terminally differentiated effector memory CD45RA+ cells were excluded. Profiled with immunoSEQ multiplex PCR; TCRdb holds only in-frame clones, not every one. The sample comprises about 2.1 million clones, 80% to 95% of which are singletons, and 1.5% to 2% rests with the top ten. V was pared by 0 bases and J by 4 bases, with 13 bases between. CDR3 length equals 15 residues. Germline lookup yields CDR1 SGDLS and CDR2 YYNGEE. Comment on this clone: Antigen: not known.

This TCR was sampled from a man aged 18 to 30 in good health. Some clones in this sample may be carry-over from other donors' samples. Material: naive CD8+ T cells from PBMCs. V gene TRBV9 combines with J gene TRBJ2-5; D may be TRBD1 (5 bases). The CDR3 reads CASSVGGGRAETQYF. For the CDR3, the DNA is TGTGCCAGCAGCGTAGGAGGCGGCAGGGCAGAGACCCAGTACTTC.